This T cell receptor (beta chain) is drawn from a study of cytomegalovirus exposure and HLA in healthy donors. Study summary: The study placed about 81% of its 350 to 450 genotyped donors in the Caucasian-associated ancestry cluster.

This PCR relied on a set of 60 Vbeta primers and 13 Jbeta primers. Assay used: immunoSEQ multiplex PCR; TCRdb lists only in-frame clones, some missing. Here the sample spans around 110,000 clones, around two thirds being singletons. The CDR3 is 16 amino acids. Germline V gene sequence: CDR1 MNHEY, CDR2 SVGAGI. V lost 0 bases to trimming and J lost 6 bases, with 17 bases between them. The chain combines TRBV6-5 with TRBJ1-1, with a tentative D call TRBD1 (6 bases). The TCR sequence derives from a woman aged 40-49 years in good health and CMV-seropositive. The specimen was PBMCs. The CDR3 protein is CASSYSWSGGPPEAFF. Written as DNA, the CDR3 is TGTGCCAGCAGTTACTCCTGGTCGGGGGGGCCCCCTGAAGCTTTCTTT.